This T cell receptor (beta chain) was recovered during a study of T cell responses to AZD1222 COVID-19 vaccine. The CDR3 runs 13 residues. V shed 10 bases and J shed 1 base, with 14 bases lying between them. Per the germline V gene, CDR1 is LNHDA and CDR2 is SQIVND (reference sequence). Assay used: immunoSEQ multiplex PCR; TCRdb lists only in-frame clones, some missing. Here the sample spans tens of thousands of clones, approximately 92% being singletons. This clonotype originated in an adult who received the AZD1222 COVID-19 vaccine. The genes are TRBV19 and TRBJ2-7; D gene ambiguous. This material consisted of peripheral blood, taken 28 days after the second AZD1222 dose. CDR3 DNA sequence: TGTGCCACCACCAGAGACGCTTCCTACGAGCAGTACTTC. It specifies CATTRDASYEQYF.